This TCR beta chain came from a study of follicular helper T cells after annual influenza vaccination. As for the study in general: For some subjects, blood spans the 2013-2014, 2014-2015 and 2015-2016 annual vaccinations.

The time point denotes: 2014-2015 season, 7 days after vaccination. ICOS+CD38+ and ICOS-CD38- fractions were sorted from non-naive CD4+CXCR5+PD-1+ cells. The CDR3 runs 15 residues. Germline V gene data show CDR1 as SGDLS and CDR2 as YYNGEE. V shed 3 bases and J 6 bases; nucleotides not matched to a gene: 8. Measured with immunoSEQ multiplex PCR; TCRdb has only the in-frame clones, and not every one. Here the sample spans over 6,500 clones, over 80% being singletons. The sample was CXCR5+ CD38- circulating T follicular helper cells from blood, taken 7 days after influenza vaccination. Subset denoted: circulating Tfh, non-naive CD4+CXCR5+PD-1+ (ICOS+CD38+ or ICOS-CD38-). V is TRBV9 and J is TRBJ2-1, with 8 nucleotides matching TRBD1. The source is an adult who received the influenza vaccine. CDR3 amino acids: CASSALATGGNEQFF. As DNA, the CDR3 is TGTGCCAGCAGCGCCCTAGCAACAGGGGGCAATGAGCAGTTCTTC.